This TCR beta chain was captured by sequencing in a study of cytomegalovirus exposure and HLA in healthy donors. A note on this clone: What it binds is unknown.

General study points: In a later analysis, common viral pathogens appeared linked to several of the most significant clusters. Researchers counted approximately 160 TCR beta chains as cytomegalovirus-associated.

A multiplex PCR was run with 60 Vbeta primers and 13 Jbeta primers. Using immunoSEQ multiplex PCR, the repertoire was profiled, and TCRdb retains in-frame clones only, with some absent. The sample has about 140,000 clones; around 80% are singletons. Germline V gives CDR1 MNHEY, CDR2 SVGAGI. The CDR3 is 15 residues long. V trimming: 0 bases; J trimming: 7 bases; junction bases outside the gene matches: 6. The chain uses TRBV6-5 and TRBJ2-1; 7 bases map to TRBD2. The sequencing input was PBMCs. This TCR came from a man aged 30 to 39 in good health and CMV-seronegative. The CDR3: CASSYSSGAGNEQFF. CDR3 sequence (DNA): TGTGCCAGCAGTTACTCGAGCGGGGCGGGTAATGAGCAGTTCTTC.